This TCR beta chain originates from a study of T-cell memory formation after mild COVID-19. The sample holds a few counts of this clonotype. TCRdb ran MiXCR on the 5' RACE reads and lists one entry per CDR3 protein. The data hold some 280,000 distinct CDR3 sequences, with 15% to 20% observed a single time. Trimming removed 2 bases from V and 5 bases from J; junction bases left unmatched: 5. The V gene's germline CDR1 is MNHEY and CDR2 SVGAGI. This CDR3 is built from 14 residues. This clonotype was sampled from a man aged 18 to 35 who had mild COVID-19 (a few samples of this study predate the infection). Cell type and time point are not known. This chain links TRBV6-5 with TRBJ2-7, with TRBD1 matching over 8 bases. Sequencing was done on a sample of PBMCs or a T cell subset sorted from them (not recorded which). CDR3 sequence: CASSYPGQGDEQYF. The CDR3 nucleotides read TGTGCCAGCAGTTACCCTGGACAGGGAGACGAGCAGTACTTC.